This T cell receptor (beta chain) is drawn from a study of cytomegalovirus exposure and HLA in healthy donors. Findings and limits, study-wide: Common viral pathogens (according to a later analysis) appeared linked to several of the most significant clusters. Sequencing likely caused a cluster of highly shared sequence variants. Within an earlier analysis, most TCR beta V segments proved productive either about 90% or about 30% of the time. A later analysis linked a missense variant in DCLRE1C to the trimming of TCR beta V and J genes.

The PCR had 60 Vbeta and 13 Jbeta primers. TCRdb keeps only in-frame clones here, not all; method: immunoSEQ multiplex PCR. Here the sample spans approximately 220,000 clones, over 70% being singletons. With respect to this clone: No antigen is known for it.

The CDR3 sequence is 12 residues long. Per the germline V gene, CDR1 is SEHNR and CDR2 is FQNEAQ (reference sequence). The V and J ends lost 3 bases and 10 bases respectively, with 10 bases between them. The sequence came from a boy aged 2-15 years in good health and CMV-seronegative. The chain is built from TRBV7-9 and TRBJ2-4, with D tentatively TRBD2 (5 bases). Sequenced sample: PBMCs. CDR3 sequence: CASSLGGLIQYF. DNA for the CDR3: TGTGCCAGCAGCTTGGGCGGGTTGATTCAGTACTTC.